Following are 31 T cell receptor beta chains from one sample sequenced in a study of shared clonotypes between healthy human individuals. Measured with immunoSEQ multiplex PCR; TCRdb has only the in-frame clones, and not every one. Here the sample spans a few hundred thousand clones, 70% to 80% being singletons. Sequenced material: PBMCs. Receptor source: a woman between 40 and 55 years old in good health. Some clones in this sample may be carry-over from other donors' samples.

With regard to this clone: This specimen includes other DNA sequences encoding the same CDR3. The rearrangement joins TRBV7-9 to TRBJ2-1; D is ambiguous. This CDR3 comprises 14 residues. Between the trimmed V and J ends, which lost 5 bases and 0 bases, there was a span of 8 bases. CDR1 is SEHNR, CDR2 FQNEAQ, per germline (reference sequence). CDR3 in amino acids: CASSPSSSYNEQFF. Here the CDR3 DNA reads TGTGCCAGCAGCCCCTCTTCCTCCTACAATGAGCAGTTCTTC.

The rearrangement links TRBV11-3 to TRBJ1-1; D is uncertain. Trimming shortened V by 2 bases and J by 1 base, and 8 bases separated the two germline ends. CDR3 length: 14 residues. The germline V gene has CDR1 SGHNT and CDR2 YENEEA. The CDR3 sequence: CASSLQGSNTEAFF. The CDR3 bases are TGTGCCAGCAGCTTACAAGGATCGAACACTGAAGCTTTCTTT.

This chain joins TRBV2 and TRBJ2-7, with D perhaps TRBD2 (6 bases). Germline V CDR1 and CDR2: SNHLY, FYNNEI. CDR3 length: 16 amino acids. V lost 1 base and J 9 bases, leaving 22 bases between the germline ends. The CDR3 loop is CASSEVGLPRGRVQYF. The CDR3 nucleotides are TGTGCCAGCAGTGAAGTGGGGTTGCCGCGGGGCAGGGTGCAGTACTTC.

This chain connects TRBV4-1 to TRBJ2-3; 10 bases line up with TRBD2. The length of the CDR3 is 15 residues. Unmatched junction bases numbered 2, after V lost 4 bases and J lost 1 base. The germline CDR1 and CDR2 sequences are MGHRA and YSYEKL. This CDR3 reads CASSRGTSGTDTQYF. CDR3 nucleotide sequence: TGCGCCAGCAGCCGAGGGACTAGCGGCACAGATACGCAGTATTTT.

V and J are TRBV18 and TRBJ1-2; 7 bases map to TRBD1. V was pared by 3 bases and J by 2 bases, with 6 bases of the junction left unmatched. This CDR3 is built from 15 residues. Germline V lookup: CDR1 KGHSH, CDR2 LQKENI. CDR3 nucleotides: TGTGCCAGCTCACCTACGGGACAGAGAAACTATGGCTACACCTTC. Amino acids: CASSPTGQRNYGYTF.

The chain carries TRBV2 and TRBJ1-1; D gene uncertain. V was clipped by 4 bases and J by 1 base, with 13 bases between them. CDR1 is SNHLY and CDR2 is FYNNEI in the germline V gene. The CDR3 contains 15 residues. The CDR3 sequence is CASSGQVTQNTEAFF. The CDR3 nucleotides are TGTGCCAGCAGTGGTCAAGTCACCCAGAACACTGAAGCTTTCTTT.

J is TRBJ2-7 and V is TRBV11-2; D call uncertain. V was trimmed by 4 bases and J by 5 bases, leaving 9 bases between them. There are 12 residues in the CDR3. Germline loops: CDR1 SGHAT, CDR2 FQNNGV. The DNA for the CDR3 is TGTGCCAGCAGCTCCGGCTTGAACGAGCAGTACTTC. It translates to CASSSGLNEQYF.

This clone came up once. This chain links TRBV7-9 with TRBJ2-1, with TRBD2 identical over 10 bases. J gave up 9 bases and V 5 bases, and 13 bases lay outside the gene matches. This CDR3 comprises 16 residues. Germline-derived CDR1 and CDR2 are SEHNR and FQNEAQ (reference sequence). The CDR3 sequence: CASSLPGPAGGGEQFF. The CDR3 region has the DNA TGTGCCAGCAGCCTTCCGGGACCAGCGGGAGGGGGTGAGCAGTTCTTC.

The CDR3 sequence is CASSWDSGGLGEQYF. DNA of the CDR3: TGTGCCAGCAGCTGGGACTCCGGGGGACTGGGCGAGCAGTACTTC. The chain employs TRBV27 and TRBJ2-7, with D perhaps TRBD2 (6 bases). The CDR3 length is 15 residues. Looked up from germline, CDR1 is MNHEY and CDR2 is SMNVEV (reference sequence). V lost 6 bases, J lost 6 bases, and 21 bases lay in between.

The rearrangement links TRBV29-1 to TRBJ2-3; 7 bases are a match to TRBD1. CDR3 length: 14 amino acids. The germline gives CDR1 SQVTM, CDR2 ANQGSEA. With 1 base clipped from V and 4 bases from J, the junction kept 5 bases outside the gene matches. The chain's CDR3 is CSVEGTGVPDTQYF. The CDR3 nucleotides are TGCAGCGTTGAAGGGACAGGAGTGCCAGATACGCAGTATTTT.

The chain has TRBV19 and TRBJ1-5; a weak D match, TRBD1 (5 bases). This CDR3 has 15 amino acids. V lost 7 bases to trimming and J lost 4 bases, with 17 bases between them. The V gene's germline CDR1 is LNHDA and CDR2 SQIVND (reference sequence). The CDR3 protein is CASIGTATLNQPQHF. The CDR3 bases are TGTGCCAGTATTGGGACCGCTACTCTAAATCAGCCCCAGCATTTT.

This clone was detected once. The chain has TRBV5-8 and TRBJ2-7, with a tentative D call TRBD2 (6 bases). The V end was cut by 3 bases, the J end by 7 bases, with 17 bases between. Germline CDR1 is SGHTS and CDR2 is YDEGEE. CDR3 length: 14 amino acids. The CDR3 nucleotides are TGTGCCAGCAGCTCCCCGGGACTCCTGATGGAGCAGTACTTC. The encoded protein is CASSSPGLLMEQYF.

V and J are TRBV11-2 and TRBJ2-7; perhaps TRBD2 as D (5 bases). The V end lost 6 bases, the J end lost 3 bases, and 15 bases lay between the germline ends. Germline values: CDR1 SGHAT, CDR2 FQNNGV. The CDR3 length is 14 residues. This CDR3 reads CASSPIGVFYEQYF. The CDR3, as DNA: TGTGCCAGCAGTCCGATCGGGGTTTTCTACGAGCAGTACTTC.

This chain joins TRBV11-2 and TRBJ2-1, with D hard to call. This CDR3 spans 14 amino acids. Per the germline V gene, CDR1 is SGHAT and CDR2 is FQNNGV. V was trimmed by 5 bases and J by 4 bases, leaving 12 bases between them. Written as DNA, the CDR3 is TGTGCCAGCAGCGCGCCCGGCCGTTACAATGAGCAGTTCTTC. Its translation is CASSAPGRYNEQFF. The complete variable domain, with remaining parts taken from reference TRBV11-2 and TRBJ2-1, reads EAGVAQSPRYKIIEKRQSVAFWCNPISGHATLYWYQQILGQGPKLLIQFQNNGVVDDSQLPKDRFSAERLKGVDSTLKIQPAKLEDSAVYLCASSAPGRYNEQFFGPGTRLTVL.

J is TRBJ1-4 and V is TRBV30; TRBD1 might be the D (5 bases). Trimming took off 2 bases at V and 3 bases at J, with 7 bases between the two ends. Germline V CDR1 and CDR2: GTSNPN, SVGIG (reference sequence). The CDR3 consists of 13 residues. In DNA form, the CDR3 reads TGTGCCTGGAGTATGGGGGCTAATGAAAAACTGTTTTTT. Protein sequence: CAWSMGANEKLFF.

This clone was counted ten times or more. This CDR3 reads CASSGQVGEKLFF. The CDR3 bases are TGTGCCAGCAGTGGACAGGTTGGGGAAAAACTGTTTTTT. The chain joins TRBV2 to TRBJ1-4, with TRBD1 as a possible D gene (6 bases). Germline CDR1 and CDR2: SNHLY and FYNNEI. The CDR3 runs 13 residues. V was clipped by 4 bases and J by 8 bases, with 11 bases between them.

This clone occurred a few times. The genes are TRBV6-1 and TRBJ2-1, with 8 bases fitting TRBD1. The CDR3 spans 14 residues. Trimming removed 6 bases from V and 3 bases from J; junction bases left unmatched: 4. Germline CDR1 reads MNHNS; CDR2 reads SASEGT. CDR3 residues: CASRIDRGYNEQFF. The CDR3 DNA sequence: TGTGCCAGCAGGATCGACAGGGGCTACAATGAGCAGTTCTTC.

This clone has more than one count but fewer than ten. The chain combines TRBV4-2 with TRBJ1-5; 11 bases match TRBD1. The CDR3 runs to 17 residues. The J segment lost 3 bases and the V segment lost 2 bases, leaving 6 bases of the junction unmatched. CDR1 LGHNA and CDR2 YNFKEQ come from the germline V gene. In DNA, the CDR3 is TGTGCCAGCAGCCAACTTGGGACAGGGGGATCCAATCAGCCCCAGCATTTT. It encodes CASSQLGTGGSNQPQHF.

CDR3 bases: TGTGCCAGCAGCAAAGGGGTGGACAGGAGCTCCTACGAGCAGTACTTC. It specifies CASSKGVDRSSYEQYF. This chain links TRBV21-1 with TRBJ2-7; TRBD1, as called in the table, went unchecked against the DNA. TRBV21-1 is annotated as a pseudogene. The CDR3 contains 16 residues.

With respect to this clone: At one of its ends the junction is not consistent with the germline gene, which may arise from a read error. The V and J genes are TRBV27 and TRBJ2-2; either TRBD1 or TRBD2 may supply D (7 bases each). This CDR3 is 16 amino acids long. Germline V gene lookup returns CDR1 MNHEY and CDR2 SMNVEV (reference sequence). CDR3 residues: CACRGGLYSNTGELFF. CDR3 in DNA: TGTGCCTGCAGGGGGGGGCTTTACTCGAACACCGGGGAGCTGTTTTTT.

This rearrangement joins TRBV19 to TRBJ2-7; D remains unclear. Germline lookup yields CDR1 LNHDA and CDR2 SQIVND (reference sequence). V was trimmed by 1 base and J by 1 base, leaving 8 bases between them. The CDR3 loop spans 14 amino acids. The CDR3 DNA reads as TGTGCCAGTAGTATAGTTTGGCAATCCTACGAGCAGTACTTC. Its translation: CASSIVWQSYEQYF.

In this sample, this clone turned up once. The chain has TRBV18 and TRBJ1-1; no firm D call. Germline V gene lookup returns CDR1 KGHSH and CDR2 LQKENI. This CDR3 contains 13 residues. V lost 4 bases and J 5 bases, leaving 11 bases between the germline ends. The CDR3 sequence: CASSRAVETEAFF. CDR3 DNA: TGTGCCAGCTCACGAGCTGTGGAGACTGAAGCTTTCTTT.

The CDR3, as DNA: TGTGCCAGCAGCGAGGCGGGAGAAGGCACCGGGGAGCTGTTTTTT. Its protein is CASSEAGEGTGELFF. The V call is TRBV11-3, the J call TRBJ2-2; 7 bases line up with TRBD2. The CDR3 is 15 amino acids. The junction had 7 bases not matched to a gene; V was cut back by 5 bases and J by 4 bases. The germline gives CDR1 SGHNT, CDR2 YENEEA.

V gene TRBV6-5 combines with J gene TRBJ2-7; 14 bases match TRBD2. V shed 7 bases and J 13 bases; nucleotides not matched to a gene: 12. CDR3 length: 14 residues. The germline CDR1 and CDR2 sequences are MNHEY and SVGAGI. This CDR3 is CASTQGLAGAPLYF. The CDR3 DNA follows: TGTGCCAGCACCCAGGGACTAGCGGGAGCCCCCCTTTACTTC.

The chain couples TRBV29-1 to TRBJ2-5, with D perhaps matching TRBD1 (5 bases). The V end lost 4 bases, the J end lost 5 bases, and 11 bases lay between the germline ends. The germline CDR1 and CDR2 sequences are SQVTM and ANQGSEA. The CDR3 extends over 12 amino acids. In nucleotides, the CDR3 is TGCAGCGTTGTGTTAGCAGGGGAGACCCAGTACTTC. Translating gives CSVVLAGETQYF.

This chain links TRBV11-2 with TRBJ2-7; 7 bases align to TRBD2. The CDR3 totals 15 residues. The V gene's germline CDR1 is SGHAT and CDR2 FQNNGV. The V and J ends lost 3 bases and 4 bases, in that order; junction bases with no gene match: 9. CDR3 in DNA: TGTGCCAGCAGCTTTCTCGCGGGAGATGATTACGAGCAGTACTTC. Amino acids: CASSFLAGDDYEQYF.

The chain combines TRBV7-2 with TRBJ2-1, with 8 bases aligning to TRBD2. Germline lookup yields CDR1 SGHTA and CDR2 FQGNSA. This CDR3 spans 15 amino acids. Losses at the gene ends were 1 base for V and 8 bases for J; bases not matched to a gene: 7. The CDR3 coding sequence is TGTGCCAGCAGCTTAGTCGGCGGACTAGCACATGAGCAGTTCTTC. Its protein product is CASSLVGGLAHEQFF.

The chain is built from TRBV5-1 and TRBJ1-2; a weak D match, TRBD1 (5 bases). The CDR3 is 14 amino acids. V gave up 0 bases and J gave up 4 bases, with 10 bases separating them. From germline, CDR1 is SGHRS and CDR2 YFSETQ. Here the CDR3 reads CASSLARDGYGYTF. In nucleotides, the CDR3 is TGCGCCAGCAGCTTGGCACGGGACGGCTATGGCTACACCTTC.

V gene TRBV4-2 combines with J gene TRBJ1-2, with 9 bases lining up with TRBD1. Looked up from germline, CDR1 is LGHNA and CDR2 is YNFKEQ. The CDR3 length is 16 residues. J lost 7 bases, V lost 1 base, and 10 bases had no gene match. CDR3 in amino acids: CASSQGGTGGAGGYTF. CDR3 sequence (DNA): TGTGCCAGCAGCCAAGGCGGTACAGGGGGCGCGGGTGGCTACACCTTC.

This clone turned up a few times. CDR3: CASSSRAGSSTDTQYF. CDR3 DNA sequence: TGTGCCAGCAGCAGCCGAGCAGGCTCTAGCACAGATACGCAGTATTTT. This sequence joins TRBV7-2 and TRBJ2-3, with D unclear. V lost 5 bases to trimming and J lost 0 bases, with 15 bases between them. The germline V gene has CDR1 SGHTA and CDR2 FQGNSA. The CDR3 covers 16 residues.

The CDR3 spells CASSSTGRAQQFF. The CDR3, as DNA: TGTGCCAGCAGCTCGACGGGGCGGGCTCAGCAGTTCTTC. The V gene is TRBV7-3, the J gene TRBJ2-1; D is perhaps TRBD1 or TRBD2 (5 bases each). CDR1 and CDR2 (germline): SGHTA, FQGTGA. The CDR3 has 13 amino acids. V lost 4 bases, J lost 11 bases, and 15 bases lay in between.